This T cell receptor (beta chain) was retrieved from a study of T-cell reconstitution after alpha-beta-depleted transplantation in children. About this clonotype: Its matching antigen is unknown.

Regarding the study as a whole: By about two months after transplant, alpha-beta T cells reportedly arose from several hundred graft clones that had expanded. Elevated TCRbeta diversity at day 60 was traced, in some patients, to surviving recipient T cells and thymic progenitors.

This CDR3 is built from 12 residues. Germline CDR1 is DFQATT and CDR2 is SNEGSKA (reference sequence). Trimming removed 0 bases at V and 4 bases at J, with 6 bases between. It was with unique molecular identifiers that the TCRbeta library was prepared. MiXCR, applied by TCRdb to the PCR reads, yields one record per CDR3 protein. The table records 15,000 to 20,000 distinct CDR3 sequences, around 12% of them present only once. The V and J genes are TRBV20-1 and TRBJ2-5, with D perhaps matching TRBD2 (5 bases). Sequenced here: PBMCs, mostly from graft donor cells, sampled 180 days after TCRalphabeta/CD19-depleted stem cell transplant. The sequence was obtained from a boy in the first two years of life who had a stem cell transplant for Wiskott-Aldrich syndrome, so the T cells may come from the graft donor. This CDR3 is CSARDRGETQYF. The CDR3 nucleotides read TGCAGTGCTAGAGATCGGGGAGAGACCCAGTACTTC.